This TCR beta chain was sequenced for a study of blood T cell repertoires in COVID-19. Overall study context: COVID-19 samples, acute and convalescent, were from the United States, Italy and Spain.

V was pared by 1 base and J by 11 bases, with 11 bases of the junction left unmatched. The germline V gene encodes CDR1 LGHNT and CDR2 FRNRAP. This CDR3 has 16 amino acids. Measured with immunoSEQ multiplex PCR; TCRdb has only the in-frame clones, and not every one. The data hold 150,000 to 200,000 clones, with roughly 77% observed a single time. Specimen: PBMCs or T cells enriched from blood (not recorded which). The TCR originated in a woman between 50 and 59 years old with acute COVID-19. This chain uses TRBV12-5 with TRBJ1-1; 12 bases map to TRBD1. Here the CDR3 DNA reads TGTGCTAGTGGTTTGGGGGGGACAGGGGGCGATTTTCGGGCTTTCTTT. Translating gives CASGLGGTGGDFRAFF. Full variable domain (outside the CDR3, taken from reference TRBV12-5 and TRBJ1-1): DARVTQTPRHKVTEMGQEVTMRCQPILGHNTVFWYRQTMMQGLELLAYFRNRAPLDDSGMPKDRFSAEMPDATLATLKIQPSEPRDSAVYFCASGLGGTGGDFRAFFGQGTRLTVV.